A selection of T cell receptor beta chains follows, all from one sample in a study of T cell responses to AZD1222 COVID-19 vaccine. Libraries were prepared by immunoSEQ multiplex PCR; TCRdb keeps only in-frame clonotypes and omits some of them. The repertoire holds roughly 150,000 clones, with about 89% as singletons. The sample here was peripheral blood, taken on day 0 of AZD1222 vaccination. These receptors all come from an adult in good health. CDR3s include the opening cysteine and the closing phenylalanine or tryptophan. D genes are given only for firm matches. Clone size is not always given. Where it is, it says once, few, many or a class for expanded clones.

D gene,clone size,V gene,J gene,CDR3 protein,CDR3 DNA
TRBD1,.,TRBV29-1,TRBJ1-5,CSVWTGQSNQPQHF,TGCAGCGTCTGGACAGGGCAGAGCAATCAGCCCCAGCATTTT
TRBD2,.,TRBV7-2,TRBJ2-1,CASSWFTSTGGLYNEQFF,TGTGCCAGCAGCTGGTTCACAAGCACGGGGGGGCTCTACAATGAGCAGTTCTTC
TRBD1,.,TRBV7-6,TRBJ1-2,CASRWKTGRNNGYTF,TGTGCCAGCAGATGGAAGACAGGGCGAAACAATGGCTACACCTTC
.,.,TRBV19,TRBJ1-2,CASSMRDRLYGYTF,TGTGCCAGTAGTATGCGTGACAGACTCTATGGCTACACCTTC
.,.,TRBV3-1/TRBV3-2,TRBJ1-5,CASSQRGSNQPQHF,TGTGCCAGCAGCCAACGGGGCAGCAATCAGCCCCAGCATTTT
TRBD1,.,TRBV5-1,TRBJ1-1,CASSLEAGGTEAFF,TGCGCCAGCAGCTTGGAGGCAGGGGGCACTGAAGCTTTCTTT
.,once,TRBV20-1,TRBJ2-1,CSAEVRDEQFF,TGCAGTGCTGAAGTAAGGGATGAGCAGTTCTTC
TRBD1,.,TRBV24-1,TRBJ2-7,CATSDPGTALLYEQYF,TGTGCCACCAGTGATCCAGGGACAGCACTCCTCTACGAGCAGTACTTC
TRBD2,.,TRBV9,TRBJ2-1,CASSVAMVAGVYEQFF,TGTGCCAGCAGCGTAGCAATGGTAGCGGGAGTCTATGAGCAGTTCTTC
.,.,TRBV7-9,TRBJ1-2,CASSLEDTGSYTF,TGTGCCAGCAGCTTAGAAGATACAGGGAGCTACACCTTC
TRBD2,.,TRBV5-1,TRBJ2-3,CASGTGTSGSPSTDTQYF,TGCGCCAGCGGGACCGGGACTAGCGGGTCGCCAAGCACAGATACGCAGTATTTT
TRBD2,.,TRBV11-1,TRBJ2-2,CASSPRSGAWGGELFF,TGTGCCAGCAGCCCTAGGAGCGGGGCATGGGGCGGGGAGCTGTTTTTT
TRBD1,few,TRBV6-6,TRBJ2-3,CASSRPQGYLTDTQYF,TGTGCCAGCAGTCGACCACAGGGGTACCTCACAGATACGCAGTATTTT
.,.,TRBV10-3,TRBJ2-2,CAINEGEGELFF,TGTGCCATCAATGAGGGAGAGGGGGAGCTGTTTTTT
TRBD1,.,TRBV6-1,TRBJ1-3,CASSEALGQGNSGNTIYF,TGTGCCAGCAGTGAAGCGCTGGGACAGGGCAATTCTGGAAACACCATATATTTT
.,few,TRBV4-3,TRBJ1-5,CASSQEGGNQPQHF,TGCGCCAGCAGCCAAGAAGGGGGTAATCAGCCCCAGCATTTT
TRBD2,once,TRBV5-1,TRBJ2-4,CASSLRLAGNIQYF,TGCGCCAGCAGCTTGAGGCTAGCGGGGAACATTCAGTACTTC
.,.,TRBV7-9,TRBJ2-7,CASSPPREVSYEQYF,TGTGCCAGCAGCCCGCCTCGCGAAGTCTCCTACGAGCAGTACTTC
.,.,TRBV3-1/TRBV3-2,TRBJ2-1,CASSQGVADIYNEQFF,TGTGCCAGCAGCCAGGGTGTAGCGGATATCTACAATGAGCAGTTCTTC
.,.,TRBV3-1/TRBV3-2,TRBJ1-1,CASSHGLSTEAFF,TGTGCCAGCAGCCATGGACTGTCCACTGAAGCTTTCTTT
.,.,TRBV5-6,TRBJ2-7,CASSLRLATEQYF,TGTGCCAGCAGCCTCAGACTTGCGACCGAGCAGTACTTC
.,.,TRBV7-2,TRBJ1-3,CASSLGTQGTGNTIYF,TGTGCCAGCAGCTTAGGAACTCAGGGGACCGGAAACACCATATATTTT
.,few,TRBV4-1,TRBJ1-4,CASSQDHQANEKLFF,TGCGCCAGCAGCCAAGATCACCAGGCTAATGAAAAACTGTTTTTT
.,once,TRBV18,TRBJ1-2,CASSPRGSADGYTF,TGTGCCAGCTCACCGCGGGGATCGGCGGATGGCTACACCTTC
.,.,TRBV5-4,TRBJ2-7,CASSLDNGPGTEQYF,TGTGCCAGCAGCTTGGATAATGGCCCGGGGACCGAGCAGTACTTC
TRBD1,.,TRBV7-9,TRBJ1-6,CASSPRDRGFNNSPLHF,TGTGCCAGCAGCCCCCGGGACAGGGGTTTCAATAATTCACCCCTCCACTTT
.,.,TRBV28,TRBJ1-6,CASSLKGSPLHF,TGTGCCAGCAGTTTAAAGGGTTCACCCCTCCACTTT
.,.,TRBV28,TRBJ1-5,CASSLPNQGNQPQHF,TGTGCCAGCAGTTTACCAAATCAGGGAAATCAGCCCCAGCATTTT
.,.,TRBV13,TRBJ1-1,CASSAWGTEAFF,TGTGCCAGCAGCGCCTGGGGCACTGAAGCTTTCTTT
TRBD1,.,TRBV7-2,TRBJ1-5,CASSLVYTGTAQHF,TGTGCCAGCAGCTTAGTCTACACCGGGACAGCCCAGCATTTT
.,.,TRBV5-5,TRBJ2-7,CASSLEFNRYYEQYF,TGTGCCAGCAGCTTGGAGTTCAATCGGTACTACGAGCAGTACTTC
TRBD1,.,TRBV5-6,TRBJ2-7,CASSSVLGTGGWEQYF,TGTGCCAGCAGCTCGGTTCTCGGGACAGGGGGATGGGAGCAGTACTTC
.,.,TRBV6-5,TRBJ1-2,CASRRDAYYTF,TGTGCCAGCAGGAGGGACGCCTACTACACCTTC
TRBD2,.,TRBV27,TRBJ2-7,CASSLAGAYEQYF,TGTGCCAGCAGTTTGGCGGGAGCCTACGAGCAGTACTTC
.,.,TRBV24-1,TRBJ2-3,CATSDYPTRATDTQYF,TGTGCCACCAGTGATTACCCTACTCGGGCCACAGATACGCAGTATTTT
.,.,TRBV5-8,TRBJ1-1,CASRPNTEAFF,TGTGCCAGCAGGCCGAACACTGAAGCTTTCTTT
.,.,TRBV6-2/TRBV6-3,TRBJ2-4,CASSWGIQKLDIQYF,TGTGCCAGCAGTTGGGGGATACAGAAATTAGACATTCAGTACTTC
.,.,TRBV18,TRBJ1-1,CASSPIINTEAFF,TGTGCCAGCTCACCCATCATCAACACTGAAGCTTTCTTT
TRBD2,.,TRBV7-2,TRBJ2-1,CASSPTGSGSLDEQFF,TGTGCCAGCAGCCCGACGGGTAGCGGGAGTTTGGATGAGCAGTTCTTC